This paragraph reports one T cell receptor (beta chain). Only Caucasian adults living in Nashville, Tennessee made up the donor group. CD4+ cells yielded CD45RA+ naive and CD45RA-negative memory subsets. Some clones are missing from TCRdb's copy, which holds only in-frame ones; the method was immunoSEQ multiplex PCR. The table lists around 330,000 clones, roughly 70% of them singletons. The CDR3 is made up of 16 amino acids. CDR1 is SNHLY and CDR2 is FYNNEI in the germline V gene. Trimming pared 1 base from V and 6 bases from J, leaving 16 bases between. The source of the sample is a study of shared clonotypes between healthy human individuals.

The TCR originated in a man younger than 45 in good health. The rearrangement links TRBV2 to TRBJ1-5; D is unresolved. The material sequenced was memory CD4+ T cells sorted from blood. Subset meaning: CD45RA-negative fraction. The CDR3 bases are TGTGCCAGCAGTGAAGGCGGCAGGATCGGTATTCAGCCCCAGCATTTT. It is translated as CASSEGGRIGIQPQHF.